What follows is one T cell receptor beta chain and its context. Clones were read by immunoSEQ multiplex PCR, and TCRdb kept only the in-frame ones, dropping some. Among 240,000 or so clones listed, about four fifths were seen once. This sample was taken from a study of blood T cell repertoires in COVID-19. The CDR3 is 15 residues long. The ends were cut back, 3 bases at V and 2 bases at J, with 11 bases in the middle. From germline, CDR1 is KGHSH and CDR2 LQKENI. The source material was peripheral blood. The clonotype comes from an elderly woman with COVID-19, enrolled during active disease. The rearrangement joins TRBV18 to TRBJ1-3, with D perhaps matching TRBD1 (5 bases). The CDR3: CASSPMPGAGNTIYF. CDR3 bases: TGTGCCAGCTCACCGATGCCGGGGGCTGGAAACACCATATATTTT.